These 3 T cell receptor beta chains came from one sample sequenced in a study of neoadjuvant nivolumab and ipilimumab in lung cancer. Produced via immunoSEQ multiplex PCR; TCRdb's table is partial and in-frame only. The repertoire consists of approximately 17,000 clones, with about 77% occurring once and the leading ten covering less than 9%. The sequences come from tumor tissue, collected after neoadjuvant nivolumab, alone or with ipilimumab, at or shortly before surgery. The receptors were sampled from an adult with non-small cell lung cancer.

The chain combines TRBV7-2 with TRBJ2-5; possible D gene TRBD1, 6 bases. This CDR3 comprises 16 residues. Germline-derived CDR1 and CDR2 are SGHTA and FQGNSA. V lost 5 bases to trimming and J lost 2 bases, with 18 bases between them. Here the CDR3 DNA reads TGTGCCAGCAGCCCTCCAGGGGAGCGTGGGCAAGAGACCCAGTACTTC. This encodes CASSPPGERGQETQYF.

The table lists this clone with a count of one. The V call is TRBV4-2, the J call TRBJ2-5, with a weak D call TRBD1 (5 bases). The CDR3 consists of 14 residues. The V gene lost 0 bases and the J gene lost 4 bases, with 9 bases spanning the gap. Germline V CDR1 and CDR2: LGHNA, YNFKEQ. CDR3 in amino acids: CASSQDRGTETQYF. The DNA of the CDR3 is TGTGCCAGCAGCCAAGATAGGGGTACAGAGACCCAGTACTTC.

This clone was observed a single time. The chain recombines TRBV27 with TRBJ2-1; TRBD2 agrees at 11 bases. Germline CDR1 reads MNHEY; CDR2 reads SMNVEV (reference sequence). V lost 3 bases and J lost 5; bases outside the gene matches: 6. The CDR3 loop spans 16 amino acids. CDR3 residues: CASSFLAGGLNNEQFF. DNA of the CDR3: TGTGCCAGCAGTTTTTTAGCGGGAGGGCTAAACAATGAGCAGTTCTTC.